Following are 16 T cell receptor beta chains from one sample sequenced in a study of CD8 T cells in Susac syndrome. The RNA, about 0.5 to 1 ug, was put through reverse transcription using random hexamers. TCRdb reprocessed the immunoSEQ multiplex PCR reads with MiXCR, giving one entry per CDR3 protein. The table includes roughly 80,000 distinct CDR3 sequences, about 93% detected once. The sequencing sample was made of CD4+ T cells from PBMCs. The receptors shown here come from a human donor with Susac syndrome.

The chain combines TRBV5-1 with TRBJ2-5, with a possible D match to TRBD2 (5 bases). The CDR3 covers 13 residues. CDR1 and CDR2 from the germline V gene are SGHRS and YFSETQ. V lost 7 bases and J lost 1, with 11 bases in between. This CDR3 is CASSYGIQETQYF. The CDR3 bases are TGCGCCAGCTCTTACGGGATCCAAGAGACCCAGTACTTC.

The chain is built from TRBV5-1 and TRBJ2-1, with 8 bases identical to TRBD2. This CDR3 is built from 15 residues. V shed 3 bases and J 7 bases; nucleotides not matched to a gene: 9. In germline, CDR1 is SGHRS, CDR2 YFSETQ. For the CDR3, the DNA is TGCGCCAGCAGCTATATAGCGGGATCAAGGAATGAGCAGTTCTTC. Its protein product is CASSYIAGSRNEQFF. Looking up the rest from reference TRBV5-1 and TRBJ2-1 gives the full variable domain: KAGVTQTPRYLIKTRGQQVTLSCSPISGHRSVSWYQQTPGQGLQFLFEYFSETQRNKGNFPGRFSGRQFSNSRSEMNVSTLELGDSALYLCASSYIAGSRNEQFFGPGTRLTVL.

The table lists this clonotype with a few counts. The CDR3 coding sequence is TGTGCCAGCAGCCAAGTCGGGGGTGGCGAGCAGTACTTC. As protein: CASSQVGGGEQYF. The chain is built from TRBV14 and TRBJ2-7, with D possibly being TRBD2 (6 bases). In germline, CDR1 is SGHDN, CDR2 FVKESK. V lost 1 base, J lost 6 bases, and 10 bases lay in between. CDR3 length: 13 residues.

The chain links TRBV14 to TRBJ2-7, with D maybe TRBD1 (6 bases). The length of the CDR3 is 16 residues. Germline CDR1 and CDR2: SGHDN and FVKESK. V lost 4 bases and J lost 2, with 18 bases in between. CDR3 sequence reads: CASSPPYGTLAYEQYF. As DNA, the CDR3 is TGTGCCAGCAGCCCGCCATATGGGACACTAGCCTACGAGCAGTACTTC.

V and J are TRBV18 and TRBJ2-7; possible D gene TRBD1, 6 bases. From germline, CDR1 is KGHSH and CDR2 LQKENI. The CDR3 totals 13 residues. Deletions cut 7 bases from V and 0 bases from J, with 10 bases between. In DNA form, the CDR3 reads TGTGCCAGCTGTGGGGACAACTCCTACGAGCAGTACTTC. Its protein product is CASCGDNSYEQYF.

The chain uses TRBV6-5 and TRBJ2-1, with TRBD2 matching 13 bases. The CDR3 length is 18 residues. J gave up 5 bases and V 0 bases, and 7 bases lay outside the gene matches. The germline gives CDR1 MNHEY, CDR2 SVGAGI. The CDR3 nucleotides read TGTGCCAGCAGTTACTCTTGGACTAGCGGGAGTATCCACAATGAGCAGTTCTTC. It specifies CASSYSWTSGSIHNEQFF.

The chain combines TRBV28 with TRBJ1-5, with a weak D call TRBD1 (6 bases). V shed 4 bases and J shed 7 bases, with 23 bases lying between them. The CDR3 is 17 residues long. The germline V gene has CDR1 MDHEN and CDR2 SYDVKM. The CDR3 is CASSSPTTPGARQPQHF. The CDR3 DNA reads TGTGCCAGCAGTTCCCCCACCACACCAGGGGCGAGGCAGCCCCAGCATTTT.

The V gene is TRBV3-1, the J gene TRBJ1-2; D not certain. This CDR3 is 15 amino acids long. The V and J ends lost 0 bases and 4 bases respectively, with 12 bases between them. Germline V gene data show CDR1 as LGHDT and CDR2 as YNNKEL (reference sequence). The CDR3 loop reads CASSQDLTEGYGYTF. The CDR3 nucleotides read TGTGCCAGCAGCCAAGATCTTACGGAGGGCTATGGCTACACCTTC.

The V and J genes are TRBV10-2 and TRBJ2-7, with D perhaps TRBD1 or TRBD2 (5 bases each). V was clipped by 1 base and J by 2 bases, with 12 bases between them. CDR3 length equals 15 residues. Germline V gene data show CDR1 as WSHSY and CDR2 as SAAADI. In DNA form, the CDR3 reads TGCGCCAGCAGTGAGTGGGGGAGAGGCACCTACGAGCAGTACTTC. This gives the protein CASSEWGRGTYEQYF.

The V and J genes are TRBV7-2 and TRBJ2-5, with 8 bases aligning to TRBD1. Germline V gene lookup returns CDR1 SGHTA and CDR2 FQGNSA. Unmatched junction bases numbered 10, after V lost 5 bases and J lost 5 bases. The CDR3 has 15 amino acids. The CDR3 protein is CASSVTSRGLETQYF. The CDR3 DNA reads TGTGCCAGCAGCGTAACGAGCAGGGGGCTGGAGACCCAGTACTTC.

This clonotype was seen just once. V gene TRBV5-1 combines with J gene TRBJ2-7, with no clear D. Trimming took off 0 bases at V and 1 base at J, with 8 bases between the two ends. Germline CDR1 is SGHRS and CDR2 is YFSETQ. CDR3 length: 14 amino acids. The CDR3 sequence: CASSLDLRSYEQYF. The CDR3 DNA reads TGCGCCAGCAGCTTGGATTTACGGTCCTACGAGCAGTACTTC.

The V call is TRBV28, the J call TRBJ2-5; perhaps TRBD2 as D (5 bases). This CDR3 contains 12 residues. From germline, CDR1 is MDHEN and CDR2 SYDVKM. V lost 7 bases to trimming and J lost 5 bases, with 11 bases between them. CDR3 DNA: TGTGCCAGCAAGACCCGCGGGGAGACCCAGTACTTC. It translates to CASKTRGETQYF.

The chain couples TRBV24-1 to TRBJ2-3, with D perhaps matching TRBD2 (5 bases). The V gene's germline CDR1 is KGHDR and CDR2 SFDVKD. The germline V and J ends were trimmed by 5 bases and 6 bases, with 14 bases remaining between them. The CDR3 consists of 14 residues. Here the CDR3 DNA reads TGTGCCACCAGTGGCGGGCTCCCCCGGGATACGCAGTATTTT. Translated: CATSGGLPRDTQYF.

The J gene is TRBJ2-2, the V gene TRBV12-3 or TRBV12-4; D may correspond to TRBD1 or TRBD2 (5 bases each). The CDR3 has 15 residues. Trimming took off 5 bases at V and 6 bases at J, with 16 bases between the two ends. DNA for the CDR3: TGTGCCAGCAGTGGACGGACGAGAGGGGCCGGGGAGCTGTTTTTT. It translates to CASSGRTRGAGELFF.

The chain joins TRBV28 to TRBJ2-4; D is unresolved. V was shortened by 7 bases and J by 6 bases, with 13 bases between the two germline ends. The CDR3 extends over 13 amino acids. Germline V lookup: CDR1 MDHEN, CDR2 SYDVKM. Written as DNA, the CDR3 is TGTGCCAGCACCTCGCCCCTAGGAAACATTCAGTACTTC. Its protein product is CASTSPLGNIQYF. Full variable domain (outside the CDR3, taken from reference TRBV28 and TRBJ2-4): DVKVTQSSRYLVKRTGEKVFLECVQDMDHENMFWYRQDPGLGLRLIYFSYDVKMKEKGDIPEGYSVSREKKERFSLILESASTNQTSMYLCASTSPLGNIQYFGAGTRLSVL.

This chain uses TRBV7-8 with TRBJ2-3; D gene unclear. V lost 2 bases to trimming and J lost 6 bases, with 18 bases between them. Germline CDR1 and CDR2: SGHVS and FQNEAQ. The CDR3 is 16 amino acids. Here the CDR3 reads CASSLRAAITVDTQYF. The CDR3 bases are TGTGCCAGCAGCTTAAGAGCTGCCATTACCGTCGATACGCAGTATTTT.